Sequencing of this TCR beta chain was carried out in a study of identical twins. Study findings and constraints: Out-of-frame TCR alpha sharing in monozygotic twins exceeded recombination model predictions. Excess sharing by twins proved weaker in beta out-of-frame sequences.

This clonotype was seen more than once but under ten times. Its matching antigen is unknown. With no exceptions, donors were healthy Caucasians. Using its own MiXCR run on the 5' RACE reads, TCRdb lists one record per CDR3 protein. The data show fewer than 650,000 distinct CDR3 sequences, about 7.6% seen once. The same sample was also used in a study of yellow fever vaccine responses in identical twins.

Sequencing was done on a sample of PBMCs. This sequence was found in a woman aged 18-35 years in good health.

The CDR3 reads CASSLDGLQETQYF. CDR3 nucleotide sequence: TGTGCCAGCAGTTTGGACGGGCTTCAAGAGACCCAGTACTTC. V usage is TRBV12-3 or TRBV12-4 and J usage is TRBJ2-5, with D uncertain. Trimming shortened V by 3 bases and J by 2 bases, and 10 bases separated the two germline ends. The CDR3 has 14 residues.